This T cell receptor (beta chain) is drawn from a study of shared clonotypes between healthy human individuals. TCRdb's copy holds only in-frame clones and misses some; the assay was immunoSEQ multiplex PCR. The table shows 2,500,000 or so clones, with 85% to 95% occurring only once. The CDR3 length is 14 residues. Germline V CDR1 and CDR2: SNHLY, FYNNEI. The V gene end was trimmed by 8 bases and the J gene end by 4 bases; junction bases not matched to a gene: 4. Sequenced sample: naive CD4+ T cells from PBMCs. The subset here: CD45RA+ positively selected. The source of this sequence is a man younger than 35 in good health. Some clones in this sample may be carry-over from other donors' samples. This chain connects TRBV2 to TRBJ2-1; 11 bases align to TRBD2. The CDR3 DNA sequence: TGTGCCAGCGTGGGACTAGCGGTATACAATGAGCAGTTCTTC. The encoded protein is CASVGLAVYNEQFF.